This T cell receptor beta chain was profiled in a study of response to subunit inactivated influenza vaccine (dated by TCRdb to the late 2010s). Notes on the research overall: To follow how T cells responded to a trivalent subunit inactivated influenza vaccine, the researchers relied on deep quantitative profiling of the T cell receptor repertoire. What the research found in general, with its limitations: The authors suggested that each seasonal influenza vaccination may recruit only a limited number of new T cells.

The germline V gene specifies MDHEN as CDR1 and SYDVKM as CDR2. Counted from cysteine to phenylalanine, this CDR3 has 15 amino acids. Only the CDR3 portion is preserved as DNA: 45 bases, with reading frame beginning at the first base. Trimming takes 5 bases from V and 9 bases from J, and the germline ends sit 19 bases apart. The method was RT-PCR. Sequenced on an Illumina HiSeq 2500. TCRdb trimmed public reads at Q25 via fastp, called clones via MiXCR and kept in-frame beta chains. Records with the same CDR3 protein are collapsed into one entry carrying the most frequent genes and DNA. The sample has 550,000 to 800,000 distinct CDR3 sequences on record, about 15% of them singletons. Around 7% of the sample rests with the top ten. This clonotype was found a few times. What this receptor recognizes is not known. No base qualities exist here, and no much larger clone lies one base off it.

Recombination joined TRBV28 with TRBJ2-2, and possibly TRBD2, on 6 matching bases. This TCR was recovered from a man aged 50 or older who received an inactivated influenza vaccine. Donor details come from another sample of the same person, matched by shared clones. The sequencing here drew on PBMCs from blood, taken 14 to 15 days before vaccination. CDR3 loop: CASSQGLAVGWELFF. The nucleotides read TGTGCCAGCAGTCAAGGGTTAGCGGTGGGCTGGGAGCTGTTTTTT.